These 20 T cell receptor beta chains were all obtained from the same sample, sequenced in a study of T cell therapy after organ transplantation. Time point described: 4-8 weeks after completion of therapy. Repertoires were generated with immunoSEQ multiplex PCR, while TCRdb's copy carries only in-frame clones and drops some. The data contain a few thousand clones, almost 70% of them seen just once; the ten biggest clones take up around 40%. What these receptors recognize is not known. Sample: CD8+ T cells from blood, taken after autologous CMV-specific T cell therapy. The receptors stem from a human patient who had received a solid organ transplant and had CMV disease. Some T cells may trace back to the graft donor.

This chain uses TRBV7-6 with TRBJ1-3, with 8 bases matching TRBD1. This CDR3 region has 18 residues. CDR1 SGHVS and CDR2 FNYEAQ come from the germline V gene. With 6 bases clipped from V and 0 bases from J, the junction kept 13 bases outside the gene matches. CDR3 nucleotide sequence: TGTGCCAGCAGGGGGCAGAGGCAGGGGGCTTCCTCTGGAAACACCATATATTTT. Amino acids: CASRGQRQGASSGNTIYF.

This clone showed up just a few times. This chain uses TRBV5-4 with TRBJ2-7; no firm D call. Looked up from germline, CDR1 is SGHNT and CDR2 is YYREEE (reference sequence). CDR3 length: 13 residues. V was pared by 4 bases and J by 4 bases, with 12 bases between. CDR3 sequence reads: CASSPYLGYEQYF. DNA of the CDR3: TGTGCCAGCAGCCCTTATCTGGGATACGAGCAGTACTTC.

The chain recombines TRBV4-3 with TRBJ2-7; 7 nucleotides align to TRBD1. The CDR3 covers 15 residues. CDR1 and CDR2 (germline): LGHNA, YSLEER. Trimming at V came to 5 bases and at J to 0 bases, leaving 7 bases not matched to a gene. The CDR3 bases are TGCGCCAGCAGCTACAAACAGGGGCCCTCCTACGAGCAGTACTTC. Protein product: CASSYKQGPSYEQYF.

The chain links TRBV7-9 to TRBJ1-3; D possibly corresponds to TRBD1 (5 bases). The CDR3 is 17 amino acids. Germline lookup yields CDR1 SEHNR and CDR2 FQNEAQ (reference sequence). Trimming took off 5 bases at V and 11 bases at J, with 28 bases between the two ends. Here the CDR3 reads CASSTLLTARLEISIYF. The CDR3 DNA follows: TGTGCCAGCAGCACCCTACTGACAGCGCGTCTGGAAATTTCCATATATTTT.

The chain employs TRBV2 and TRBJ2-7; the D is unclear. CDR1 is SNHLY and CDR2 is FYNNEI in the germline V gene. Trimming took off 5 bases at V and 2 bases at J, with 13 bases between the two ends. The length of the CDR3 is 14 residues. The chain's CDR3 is CASSLGPAAYEQYF. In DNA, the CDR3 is TGTGCCAGCAGTTTAGGGCCGGCTGCCTACGAGCAGTACTTC.

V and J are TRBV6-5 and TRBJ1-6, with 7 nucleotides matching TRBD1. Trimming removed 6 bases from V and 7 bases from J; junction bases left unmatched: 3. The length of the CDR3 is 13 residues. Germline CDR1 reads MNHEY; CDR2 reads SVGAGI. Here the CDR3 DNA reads TGTGCCAGCAGCGGACAGGCCAATTCACCCCTCCACTTT. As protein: CASSGQANSPLHF.

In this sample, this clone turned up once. The CDR3 bases are TGTGCCAGCAGTTCATCCCTTTCTTGGTCCTACAATGAGCAGTTCTTC. As protein: CASSSSLSWSYNEQFF. The chain is built from TRBV27 and TRBJ2-1; D is ambiguous. In germline, CDR1 is MNHEY, CDR2 SMNVEV (reference sequence). V was shortened by 4 bases and J by 1 base, with 14 bases between the two germline ends. This CDR3 has 16 residues.

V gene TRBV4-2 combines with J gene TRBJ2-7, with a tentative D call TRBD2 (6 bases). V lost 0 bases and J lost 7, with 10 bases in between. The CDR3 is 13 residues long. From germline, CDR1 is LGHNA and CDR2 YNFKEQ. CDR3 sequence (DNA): TGTGCCAGCAGCCAAGATCGGAGGGAAGAGCAGTACTTC. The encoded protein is CASSQDRREEQYF.

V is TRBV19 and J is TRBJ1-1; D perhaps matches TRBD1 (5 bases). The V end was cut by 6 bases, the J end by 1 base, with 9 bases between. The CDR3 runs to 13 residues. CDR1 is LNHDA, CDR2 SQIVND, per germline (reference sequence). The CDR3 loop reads CASRNRGNTEAFF. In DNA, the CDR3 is TGTGCCAGTAGGAATAGGGGGAACACTGAAGCTTTCTTT.

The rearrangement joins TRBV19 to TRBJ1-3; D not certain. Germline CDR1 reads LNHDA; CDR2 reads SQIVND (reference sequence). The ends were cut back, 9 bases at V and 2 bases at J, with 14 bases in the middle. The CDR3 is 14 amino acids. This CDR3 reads CAREDREAGNTIYF. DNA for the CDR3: TGTGCCAGGGAGGACCGCGAGGCTGGAAACACCATATATTTT.

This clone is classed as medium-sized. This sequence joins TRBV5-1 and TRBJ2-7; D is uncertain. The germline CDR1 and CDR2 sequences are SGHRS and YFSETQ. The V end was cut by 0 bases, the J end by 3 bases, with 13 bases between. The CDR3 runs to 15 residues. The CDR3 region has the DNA TGCGCCAGCAGCTTGGAGTTCCCCTGGCTCTACGAGCAGTACTTC. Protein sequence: CASSLEFPWLYEQYF. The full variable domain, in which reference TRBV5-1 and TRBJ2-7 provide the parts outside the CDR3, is KAGVTQTPRYLIKTRGQQVTLSCSPISGHRSVSWYQQTPGQGLQFLFEYFSETQRNKGNFPGRFSGRQFSNSRSEMNVSTLELGDSALYLCASSLEFPWLYEQYFGPGTRLTVT.

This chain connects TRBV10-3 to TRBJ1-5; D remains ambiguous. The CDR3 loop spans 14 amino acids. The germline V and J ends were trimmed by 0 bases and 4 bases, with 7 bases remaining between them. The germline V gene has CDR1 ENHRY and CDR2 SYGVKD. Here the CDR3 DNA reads TGTGCCATCAGTGAGTCGCGGTTGAATCAGCCCCAGCATTTT. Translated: CAISESRLNQPQHF.

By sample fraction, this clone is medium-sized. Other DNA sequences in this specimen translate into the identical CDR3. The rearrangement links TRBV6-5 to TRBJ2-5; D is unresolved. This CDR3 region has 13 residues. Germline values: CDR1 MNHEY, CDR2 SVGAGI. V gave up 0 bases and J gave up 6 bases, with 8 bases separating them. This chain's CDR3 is CASSYSNVQTQYF. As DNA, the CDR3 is TGTGCCAGCAGTTACTCGAATGTCCAGACCCAGTACTTC.

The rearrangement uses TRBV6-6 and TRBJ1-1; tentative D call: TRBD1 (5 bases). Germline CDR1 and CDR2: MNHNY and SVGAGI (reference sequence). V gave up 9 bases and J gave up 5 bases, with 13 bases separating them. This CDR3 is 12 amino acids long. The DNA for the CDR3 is TGTGCCAGTGGAGGGGTGGGAACTGAAGCTTTCTTT. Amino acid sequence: CASGGVGTEAFF.

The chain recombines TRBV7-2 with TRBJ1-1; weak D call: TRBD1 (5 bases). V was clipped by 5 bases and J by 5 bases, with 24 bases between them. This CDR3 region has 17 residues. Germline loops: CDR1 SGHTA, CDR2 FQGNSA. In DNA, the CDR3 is TGTGCCAGCAGCAATCACGATTTACGGGGCCTGGGGACTGAAGCTTTCTTT. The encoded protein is CASSNHDLRGLGTEAFF.

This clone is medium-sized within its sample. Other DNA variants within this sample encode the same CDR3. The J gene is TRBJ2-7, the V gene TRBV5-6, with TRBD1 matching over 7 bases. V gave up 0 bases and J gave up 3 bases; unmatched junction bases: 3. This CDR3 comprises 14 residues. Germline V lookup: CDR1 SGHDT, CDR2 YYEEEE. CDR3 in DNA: TGTGCCAGCAGCTTGGCCGGGGACAGCTACGAGCAGTACTTC. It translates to CASSLAGDSYEQYF.

The CDR3 DNA follows: TGTGCCAGCAGTTTCGATTCGGGGGGGCGCAATGAGCAGTTCTTC. Translation: CASSFDSGGRNEQFF. The V call is TRBV7-2, the J call TRBJ2-1, with 8 bases identical to TRBD2. The germline V gene encodes CDR1 SGHTA and CDR2 FQGNSA. The CDR3 covers 15 residues. V was clipped by 6 bases and J by 6 bases; unmatched bases: 10.

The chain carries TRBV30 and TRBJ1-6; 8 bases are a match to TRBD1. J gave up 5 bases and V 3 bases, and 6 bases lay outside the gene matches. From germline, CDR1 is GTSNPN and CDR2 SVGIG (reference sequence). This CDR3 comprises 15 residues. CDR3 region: CAWRSLGQDNSPLHF. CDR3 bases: TGTGCCTGGAGATCTCTGGGACAGGATAATTCACCCCTCCACTTT.

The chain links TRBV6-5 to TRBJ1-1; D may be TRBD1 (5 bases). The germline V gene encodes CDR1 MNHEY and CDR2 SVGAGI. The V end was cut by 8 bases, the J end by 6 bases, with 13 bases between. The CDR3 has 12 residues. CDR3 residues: CASGGDSAEAFF. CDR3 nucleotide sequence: TGTGCCAGCGGCGGAGACAGCGCTGAAGCTTTCTTT.

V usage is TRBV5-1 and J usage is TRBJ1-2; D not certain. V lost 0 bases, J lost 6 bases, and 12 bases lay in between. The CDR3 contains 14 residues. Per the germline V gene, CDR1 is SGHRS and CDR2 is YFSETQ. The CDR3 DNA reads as TGCGCCAGCAGCTTGGTAGGCGCCCTTAATGGCTACACCTTC. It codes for CASSLVGALNGYTF. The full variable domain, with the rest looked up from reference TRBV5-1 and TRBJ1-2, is KAGVTQTPRYLIKTRGQQVTLSCSPISGHRSVSWYQQTPGQGLQFLFEYFSETQRNKGNFPGRFSGRQFSNSRSEMNVSTLELGDSALYLCASSLVGALNGYTFGSGTRLTVV.